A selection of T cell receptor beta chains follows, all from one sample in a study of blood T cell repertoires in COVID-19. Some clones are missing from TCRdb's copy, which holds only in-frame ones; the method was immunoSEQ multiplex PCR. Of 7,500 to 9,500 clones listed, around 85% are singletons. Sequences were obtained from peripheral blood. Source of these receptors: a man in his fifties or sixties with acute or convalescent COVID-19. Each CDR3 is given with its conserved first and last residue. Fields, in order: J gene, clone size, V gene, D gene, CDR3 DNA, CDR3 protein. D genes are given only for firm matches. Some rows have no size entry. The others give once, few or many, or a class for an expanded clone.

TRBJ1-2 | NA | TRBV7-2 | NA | TGTGCCAGCAGCTCCTACAGGGTTGGTAACTATGGCTACACCTTC | CASSSYRVGNYGYTF
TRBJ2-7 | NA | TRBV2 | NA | TGTGCCAGCGAGAGGGCCCACTACGAGCAGTACTTC | CASERAHYEQYF
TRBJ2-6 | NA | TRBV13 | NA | TGTGCCAGCAATGGTCAGACAGATCACTCTGGGGCCAACGTCCTGACTTTC | CASNGQTDHSGANVLTF
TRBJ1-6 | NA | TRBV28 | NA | TGTGCCAGCAGTTTCAGACAGGCTTATAATTCACCCCTCCACTTT | CASSFRQAYNSPLHF
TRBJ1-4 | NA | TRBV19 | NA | TGTGCCAGTAGTATTGGGCAGGGGATTGAAAAACTGTTTTTT | CASSIGQGIEKLFF
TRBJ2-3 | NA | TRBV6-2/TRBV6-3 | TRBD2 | TGTGCCAGCAGTTGGGAGCCAGCGGGGGGGCCAGGGGATACGCAGTATTTT | CASSWEPAGGPGDTQYF
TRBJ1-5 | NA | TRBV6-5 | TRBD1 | TGTGCCAGCATGAGCAGAGACAGGGGTCAGCCCCAGCATTTT | CASMSRDRGQPQHF
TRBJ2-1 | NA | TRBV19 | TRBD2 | TGTGCCAGTAGTCCTTCCGGGACTAGCGGAAACAATGAGCAGTTCTTC | CASSPSGTSGNNEQFF
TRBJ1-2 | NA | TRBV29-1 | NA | TGCAGCGTTGAAGATCGACAGGCCTCATACTATGGCTACACCTTC | CSVEDRQASYYGYTF
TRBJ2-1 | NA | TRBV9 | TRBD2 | TGTGCCAGCAGCGTAATTAGCGGGGCTGAGCAGTTCTTC | CASSVISGAEQFF
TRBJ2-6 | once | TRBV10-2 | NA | TGCGCCAGCACCGGGATTTTACACTCTGGGGCCAACGTCCTGACTTTC | CASTGILHSGANVLTF
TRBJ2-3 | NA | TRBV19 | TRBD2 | TGTGCCAGTAGTGACGCCGGGACTAGAGATACGCAGTATTTT | CASSDAGTRDTQYF
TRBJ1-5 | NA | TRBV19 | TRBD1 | TGTGCCAGCAGTTTATCTTCAGGGGGAAATGGGAATCAGCCCCAGCATTTT | CASSLSSGGNGNQPQHF
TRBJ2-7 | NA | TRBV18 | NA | TGTGCCAGCTCACCACCTAGGGGTTCCTCCTACGAGCAGTACTTC | CASSPPRGSSYEQYF
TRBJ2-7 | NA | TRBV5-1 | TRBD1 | TGCGCCAGCAGCATGGGGGACAGCTCCTACGAGCAGTACTTC | CASSMGDSSYEQYF
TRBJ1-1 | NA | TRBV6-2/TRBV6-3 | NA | TGTGCCAGCAGTTACTGGGAGGGGAGCACTGAAGCTTTCTTT | CASSYWEGSTEAFF
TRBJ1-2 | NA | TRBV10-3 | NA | TGTGCCATCAGTGCGAGTGGTGTAGGGGGCTATGGCTACACCTTC | CAISASGVGGYGYTF
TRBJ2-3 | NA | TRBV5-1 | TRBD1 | TGCGCCAGCAGCTTGTTGGGACAGGGGACAGATACGCAGTATTTT | CASSLLGQGTDTQYF
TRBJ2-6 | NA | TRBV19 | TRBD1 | TGTGCCAGTAGCCACAGGGGGCCTGGGGCCAACGTCCTGACTTTC | CASSHRGPGANVLTF
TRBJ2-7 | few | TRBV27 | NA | TGTGCCAGCAGCCAGGGGGGCGAGCAGTACTTC | CASSQGGEQYF
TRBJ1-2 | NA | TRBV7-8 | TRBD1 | TGTGCCAGCAGCTTAGAGACAGGGATTTCTAACTATGGCTACACCTTC | CASSLETGISNYGYTF
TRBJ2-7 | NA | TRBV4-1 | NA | TGCGCCAGCAGCCAAGAAGGGACCGGGGGCTCCTACGAGCAGTACTTC | CASSQEGTGGSYEQYF
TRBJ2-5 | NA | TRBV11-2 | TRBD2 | TGTGCCAGCAGCTTCGCCCGTACTAGCGGGGCCTACCAAGAGACCCAGTACTTC | CASSFARTSGAYQETQYF
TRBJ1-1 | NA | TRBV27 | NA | TGTGCCAGCAGAGACGCACAGGGTAGGAACACTGAAGCTTTCTTT | CASRDAQGRNTEAFF
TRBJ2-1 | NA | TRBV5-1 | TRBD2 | TGCGCCAGCAGCTTAACTAGCGGGACTTACAATGAGCAGTTCTTC | CASSLTSGTYNEQFF
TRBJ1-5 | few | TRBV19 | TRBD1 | TGTGCCAGTAGTTTCGGACAGGGCAATCAGCCCCAGCATTTT | CASSFGQGNQPQHF
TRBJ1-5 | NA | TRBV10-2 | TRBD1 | TGCGCCAGCAGGACAGGGGGCCAGCCCCAGCATTTT | CASRTGGQPQHF
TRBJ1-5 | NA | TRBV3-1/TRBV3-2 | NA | TGTGCCAGCAGCGTTCAGTTGGGCAATCAGCCCCAGCATTTT | CASSVQLGNQPQHF
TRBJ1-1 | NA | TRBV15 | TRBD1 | TGTGCCACCAGCAGAGAGGGGACAGGGGCCTTCGCTGAAGCTTTCTTT | CATSREGTGAFAEAFF